This T cell receptor (beta chain) was retrieved from a study of radiation and T cells in renal cell carcinoma. Sequenced by immunoSEQ multiplex PCR; TCRdb stores in-frame clones only, minus some. The sample contains 75,000 to 95,000 clones, about 82% of which appear only once. Time point denoted: blood 4 weeks post-SBRT, at nephrectomy. Treatment given: 15 Gy SBRT to primary tumor, nephrectomy 4 weeks later. Nephrectomy followed 15 Gy stereotactic body radiation by 4 weeks. Germline loops: CDR1 MRHNA, CDR2 SNTAGT. Trimming took off 6 bases at V and 1 base at J, with 11 bases between the two ends. The CDR3 covers 14 residues. As regards this clone: As yet, its antigen is unknown.

Overall study findings and caveats: No pretreatment tumor biopsies were available for baseline clonotypes.

The clonotype comes from a man in his fifties with renal cell carcinoma. This specimen consisted of blood, obtained from a patient whose treatment included radiotherapy and nephrectomy. The rearrangement uses TRBV6-4 and TRBJ2-3; D is perhaps TRBD2 (5 bases). As DNA, the CDR3 is TGTGCCAGCAGCGTGGAGGCGGGCACAGATACGCAGTATTTT. Translating gives CASSVEAGTDTQYF.